This T cell receptor (beta chain) is from a study of regulatory dendritic cells for organ transplantation. Study in general: Regulatory dendritic cells were monocyte-derived, receiving vitamin D3 on days 0 and 4 and IL-10 on day 4. Broader study findings: Alloreactive memory CD8+ T cell pools varied considerably between individuals.

V was cut by 0 bases and J by 8 bases, with 7 bases left in between. The CDR3 consists of 13 residues. Germline loops: CDR1 ENHRY, CDR2 SYGVKD. TCRdb keeps only in-frame clones here, not all; method: immunoSEQ multiplex PCR. The table shows about 17,000 clones, with around 85% occurring only once. Sorted subsets were CFSE-labeled and cultured approximately 5 days with allogeneic dendritic cells. In the case of this clone: Its cognate antigen is unknown.

This chain links TRBV10-3 with TRBJ1-4, with D unclear. The sample comprised memory CD4+ T cells from blood cultured with regulatory dendritic cells. Subset indicated: CD45RO+ memory T cells. This TCR was sampled from a human donor in good health. The DNA of the CDR3 is TGTGCCATCAGTGAGTCATCCGAGGAAAAACTGTTTTTT. This encodes CAISESSEEKLFF.